This T cell receptor (beta chain) was identified in a study of cytomegalovirus exposure and HLA in healthy donors. As to this clone: The antigen remains undetermined.

Whole-study results and caveats: It is likely that the observed cluster of highly shared sequence variants was a sequencing artifact.

CDR1 is DFQATT, CDR2 SNEGSKA, per germline (reference sequence). This CDR3 comprises 11 residues. Trimming stripped 6 bases from V and 4 bases from J, with 9 bases between. The PCR used 60 Vbeta and 13 Jbeta primers. The assay was immunoSEQ multiplex PCR, and TCRdb's table has in-frame clones only and misses some. The table has 150,000 to 200,000 clones, 80% to 85% seen once. The clonotype was recovered from a male donor in good health and CMV-seropositive. This chain uses TRBV20-1 with TRBJ2-5; D is ambiguous. Source material: PBMCs. In DNA, the CDR3 is TGCAGTGCACAGTGGGCAGAGACCCAGTACTTC. Translation gives CSAQWAETQYF.